A single sample gave rise to the 23 T cell receptor beta chains below, sequenced in a study of CD4 T cell repertoires in COVID-19. No culture step preceded sequencing of the ex vivo isolated memory T cells. The assay was immunoSEQ multiplex PCR, and TCRdb's table has in-frame clones only and misses some. The profile shows around 25,000 clones, roughly 93% of them singletons. The specimen was circulating follicular helper CD4+ T cells (cTfh) from blood, collected before the COVID-19 pandemic. All receptors derive from a human donor who had COVID-19.

V is TRBV5-1 and J is TRBJ1-2, with D possibly being TRBD1 (5 bases). This CDR3 is built from 15 residues. Germline CDR1 is SGHRS and CDR2 is YFSETQ. Trimming pared 4 bases from V and 7 bases from J, leaving 20 bases between. The CDR3 protein is CASSAAGTSMGGYTF. CDR3 in DNA: TGCGCCAGCAGCGCTGCCGGGACTTCTATGGGTGGCTACACCTTC.

The J gene is TRBJ2-3, the V gene TRBV11-2; 9 nucleotides align to TRBD2. The germline CDR1 and CDR2 sequences are SGHAT and FQNNGV. Trimming took 5 bases from V and 3 from J; bases not matched to a gene: 6. The CDR3 is 15 residues long. The CDR3 sequence is CASSPGGLATDTQYF. In DNA, the CDR3 is TGTGCCAGCAGCCCAGGGGGACTAGCTACAGATACGCAGTATTTT.

This chain connects TRBV10-3 to TRBJ2-7, with 7 bases identical to TRBD1. CDR1 and CDR2 from the germline V gene are ENHRY and SYGVKD. CDR3 length: 14 amino acids. Germline trimming cut 6 bases from V and 3 bases from J; bases unmatched to any gene: 8. This CDR3 reads CAISPGTAGYEQYF. DNA for the CDR3: TGTGCCATCAGCCCAGGGACAGCCGGCTACGAGCAGTACTTC.

The V call is TRBV5-1, the J call TRBJ1-1, with D possibly matching TRBD1 (6 bases). Trimming took off 0 bases at V and 4 bases at J, with 16 bases between the two ends. Germline V gene sequence: CDR1 SGHRS, CDR2 YFSETQ. This CDR3 has 16 amino acids. This CDR3 reads CASSLDGGGWFTEAFF. CDR3 DNA sequence: TGCGCCAGCAGCTTGGATGGTGGGGGCTGGTTCACTGAAGCTTTCTTT.

CDR3 amino acids: CASSVPGHRDNEQFF. DNA of the CDR3: TGTGCCAGCAGTGTACCGGGACATCGAGACAATGAGCAGTTCTTC. The chain carries TRBV25-1 and TRBJ2-1; tentatively, D is TRBD1 (6 bases). The CDR3 extends over 15 amino acids. Per the germline V gene, CDR1 is MGHDK and CDR2 is SYGVNS. Trimming removed 4 bases from V and 5 bases from J, with 15 bases in between.

The J gene is TRBJ2-7, the V gene TRBV27, with 8 bases fitting TRBD1. Looked up from germline, CDR1 is MNHEY and CDR2 is SMNVEV (reference sequence). CDR3 length: 12 amino acids. The V segment lost 3 bases and the J segment 12 bases; nucleotides outside the gene matches: 7. CDR3 region: CASSFPGQVWYF. CDR3 bases: TGTGCCAGCAGTTTCCCGGGACAGGTTTGGTACTTC.

This rearrangement joins TRBV10-3 to TRBJ1-2, with no clear D. The germline CDR1 and CDR2 sequences are ENHRY and SYGVKD. V was pared by 7 bases and J by 8 bases, with 23 bases between. The CDR3 covers 15 residues. DNA of the CDR3: TGTGCCATCACCCGAAGTACCTCAGGCGCTGGCGGCTACACCTTC. Protein: CAITRSTSGAGGYTF.

The chain joins TRBV5-1 to TRBJ2-1, with no clear D. The V end was cut by 0 bases, the J end by 3 bases, with 7 bases between. The length of the CDR3 is 14 residues. Germline V gene lookup returns CDR1 SGHRS and CDR2 YFSETQ. This chain's CDR3 is CASSLATDYNEQFF. CDR3 DNA sequence: TGCGCCAGCAGCTTGGCTACAGACTACAATGAGCAGTTCTTC.

The chain employs TRBV11-2 and TRBJ1-6, with D hard to call. The CDR3 loop spans 13 amino acids. V was pared by 3 bases and J by 8 bases, with 8 bases between. Germline V gene sequence: CDR1 SGHAT, CDR2 FQNNGV. CDR3 nucleotide sequence: TGTGCCAGCAGCTTCCAGCAGGATTCACCCCTCCACTTT. Translation: CASSFQQDSPLHF.

The chain recombines TRBV6-5 with TRBJ1-6; tentative D call: TRBD1 (5 bases). V was cut by 0 bases and J by 9 bases, with 15 bases left in between. In germline, CDR1 is MNHEY, CDR2 SVGAGI. The CDR3 covers 16 residues. CDR3 region: CASSYSPGGRGSPLHF. Written as DNA, the CDR3 is TGTGCCAGCAGTTACTCCCCCGGGGGTCGGGGTTCACCCCTCCACTTT.

As for this clone: This same CDR3 is encoded by further DNA sequences in the sample. The chain uses TRBV7-8 and TRBJ2-7; 8 bases line up with TRBD2. CDR1 and CDR2 from the germline V gene are SGHVS and FQNEAQ. This CDR3 comprises 16 residues. V gave up 0 bases and J gave up 0 bases; unmatched junction bases: 4. The CDR3 reads CASSLASTSGSYEQYF. Here the CDR3 DNA reads TGTGCCAGCAGCTTAGCGTCAACTAGCGGCTCCTACGAGCAGTACTTC.

This sequence joins TRBV18 and TRBJ2-4, with D possibly being TRBD1 (6 bases). Trimming removed 3 bases at V and 5 bases at J, with 14 bases between. This CDR3 has 15 amino acids. CDR1 KGHSH and CDR2 LQKENI come from the germline V gene. DNA for the CDR3: TGTGCCAGCTCACCCGGTGGGGGCGGGCAAAACATTCAGTACTTC. Translating gives CASSPGGGGQNIQYF. Using reference TRBV18 and TRBJ2-4 for the parts outside the CDR3, the full variable domain is NAGVMQNPRHLVRRRGQEARLRCSPMKGHSHVYWYRQLPEEGLKFMVYLQKENIIDESGMPKERFSAEFPKEGPSILRIQQVVRGDSAAYFCASSPGGGGQNIQYFGAGTRLSVL.

This chain uses TRBV7-8 with TRBJ2-7; 8 bases are shared with TRBD2. This CDR3 region has 15 residues. Germline CDR1 and CDR2: SGHVS and FQNEAQ. Losses at the gene ends were 5 bases for V and 3 bases for J; bases not matched to a gene: 9. In nucleotides, the CDR3 is TGTGCCAGCAGCCCGGGGGGGCCCGCGTTCTACGAGCAGTACTTC. Its protein product is CASSPGGPAFYEQYF.

The rearrangement joins TRBV7-9 to TRBJ1-5; a weak D match, TRBD1 (6 bases). The CDR3 is 15 residues long. CDR1 SEHNR and CDR2 FQNEAQ come from the germline V gene (reference sequence). The germline V and J ends were trimmed by 10 bases and 6 bases, with 22 bases remaining between them. The chain's CDR3 is CATTNGTGLGQPQHF. CDR3 nucleotide sequence: TGTGCCACCACAAACGGCACAGGGCTGGGTCAGCCCCAGCATTTT.

The genes are TRBV4-2 and TRBJ2-2, with D possibly matching TRBD1 (8 bases). V was pared by 4 bases and J by 4 bases, with 16 bases between. This CDR3 spans 16 amino acids. In germline, CDR1 is LGHNA, CDR2 YNFKEQ. The CDR3 region has the DNA TGTGCCAGCAGCCTGGGGGGGACAGGCCTCACCGGGGAGCTGTTTTTT. Translating it yields CASSLGGTGLTGELFF.

In regard to this clone: At one end, the junction sequence differs from germline, possibly due to a read error. This chain joins TRBV19 and TRBJ1-5; unclear D gene. Germline V gene sequence: CDR1 LNHDA, CDR2 SQIVND (reference sequence). This CDR3 region has 15 residues. In nucleotides, the CDR3 is TGTACCAGTAGTATTAAATATTCGGGCAATCAGCCCCAGCATTTT. This translates into CTSSIKYSGNQPQHF.

The genes are TRBV5-1 and TRBJ2-1; 7 bases are a match to TRBD2. Germline V gene data show CDR1 as SGHRS and CDR2 as YFSETQ. The CDR3 is made up of 15 amino acids. Trimming at V came to 4 bases and at J to 10 bases, leaving 14 bases not matched to a gene. The CDR3 nucleotides read TGCGCCAGCAGCCCCGTTGGGGGGGGAATGGGGGAGCAGTTCTTC. Protein product: CASSPVGGGMGEQFF.

V gene TRBV10-3 combines with J gene TRBJ2-1, with 8 bases identical to TRBD1. The CDR3 contains 14 residues. Germline lookup yields CDR1 ENHRY and CDR2 SYGVKD. The V and J ends lost 8 bases and 4 bases, in that order; junction bases with no gene match: 7. CDR3 amino acids: CAIQEDRGYNEQFF. In DNA form, the CDR3 reads TGTGCCATCCAGGAAGACAGGGGATACAATGAGCAGTTCTTC.

The genes are TRBV9 and TRBJ2-7; 8 nucleotides agree with TRBD1. The germline gives CDR1 SGDLS, CDR2 YYNGEE. The CDR3 loop spans 14 amino acids. Losses at the gene ends were 4 bases for V and 6 bases for J; bases not matched to a gene: 9. The CDR3 coding sequence is TGTGCCAGCAGCCCGGGTGACAGGGGAGGCGAGCAGTACTTC. This codes for CASSPGDRGGEQYF.

This clone was detected a few times. The J gene is TRBJ1-1, the V gene TRBV7-9; possibly TRBD1 for D (6 bases). V lost 6 bases and J 2 bases, leaving 13 bases between the germline ends. CDR1 is SEHNR and CDR2 is FQNEAQ in the germline V gene (reference sequence). CDR3 length: 14 amino acids. DNA for the CDR3: TGTGCCAGCAGTCCCACAGGGTCTAACACTGAAGCTTTCTTT. Translated: CASSPTGSNTEAFF.

The chain has TRBV19 and TRBJ2-7, with 11 bases lining up with TRBD1. Germline V gene lookup returns CDR1 LNHDA and CDR2 SQIVND (reference sequence). CDR3 size: 16 residues. V dropped 4 bases and J dropped 1; count of bases not matched to a gene: 6. In nucleotides, the CDR3 is TGTGCCAGTAGTAGGACAGGGGGCGAAAATTCCTACGAGCAGTACTTC. Translating it yields CASSRTGGENSYEQYF. Variable domain in full (rest from reference TRBV19 and TRBJ2-7): DGGITQSPKYLFRKEGQNVTLSCEQNLNHDAMYWYRQDPGQGLRLIYYSQIVNDFQKGDIAEGYSVSREKKESFPLTVTSAQKNPTAFYLCASSRTGGENSYEQYFGPGTRLTVT.

The chain employs TRBV29-1 and TRBJ2-4; D is ambiguous. The CDR3 has 14 residues. Germline CDR1 is SQVTM and CDR2 is ANQGSEA. V was clipped by 4 bases and J by 0 bases, with 10 bases between them. The DNA for the CDR3 is TGCAGCGTTGCGAGTGCCGTAGCCAAAAACATTCAGTACTTC. This sequence encodes CSVASAVAKNIQYF.

The rearrangement joins TRBV9 to TRBJ2-1; 11 bases fit TRBD2. V shed 0 bases and J 4 bases; nucleotides not matched to a gene: 6. From germline, CDR1 is SGDLS and CDR2 YYNGEE. The CDR3 consists of 17 residues. The CDR3 DNA reads TGTGCCAGCAGCGTAGCTGCTGGGACTAGCGGTTACAATGAGCAGTTCTTC. Its translation is CASSVAAGTSGYNEQFF.